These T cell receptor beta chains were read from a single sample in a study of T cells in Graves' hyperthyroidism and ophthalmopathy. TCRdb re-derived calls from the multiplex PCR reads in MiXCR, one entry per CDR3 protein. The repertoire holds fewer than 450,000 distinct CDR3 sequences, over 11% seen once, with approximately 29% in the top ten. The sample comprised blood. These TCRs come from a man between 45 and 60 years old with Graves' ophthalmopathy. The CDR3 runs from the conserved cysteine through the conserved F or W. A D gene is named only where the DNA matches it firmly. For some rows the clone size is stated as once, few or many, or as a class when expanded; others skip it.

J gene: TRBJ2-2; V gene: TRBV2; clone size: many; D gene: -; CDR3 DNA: TGTGCCAGCAGTGTTCGGGCTAGAGGGGACACCGGGGAGCTGTTTTTT; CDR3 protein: CASSVRARGDTGELFF
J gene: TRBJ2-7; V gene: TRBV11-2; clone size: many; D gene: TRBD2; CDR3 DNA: TGTGCCAGCAGCTTTGTACTAGCGGGAGGCGAGCAGTACTTC; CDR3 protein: CASSFVLAGGEQYF
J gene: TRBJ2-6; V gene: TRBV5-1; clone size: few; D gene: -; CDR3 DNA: TGCGCCAGCAGCTTTTTTGGGAGAGCTGGCTCTGGGGCCAACGTCCTGACTTTC; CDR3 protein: CASSFFGRAGSGANVLTF
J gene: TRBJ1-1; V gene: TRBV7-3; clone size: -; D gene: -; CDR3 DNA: TGTGCCAGCAGCCCCCAAACAGGGCTGACTGAAGCTTTCTTT; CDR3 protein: CASSPQTGLTEAFF
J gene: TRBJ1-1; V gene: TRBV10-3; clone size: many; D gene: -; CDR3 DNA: TGTGCCATCAGTGCAGGTAGGGGACCGAACACTGAAGCTTTCTTT; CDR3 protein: CAISAGRGPNTEAFF
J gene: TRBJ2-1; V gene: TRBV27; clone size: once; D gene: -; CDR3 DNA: TGTGCCAGCAGTAGACCATCCTACAATGAGCAGTTCTTC; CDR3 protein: CASSRPSYNEQFF
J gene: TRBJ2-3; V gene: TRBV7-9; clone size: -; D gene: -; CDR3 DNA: TGTGCCAGCAGCCGGATCGACGGGTTCGATACGCAGTATTTT; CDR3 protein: CASSRIDGFDTQYF
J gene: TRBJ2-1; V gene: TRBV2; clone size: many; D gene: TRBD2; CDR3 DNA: TGTGCCGCGGGAGGGCCTATTGAGCAGTTCTTC; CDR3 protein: CAAGGPIEQFF
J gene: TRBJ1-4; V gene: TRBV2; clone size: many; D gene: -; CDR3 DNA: TGTGCCAGCGGGGGGACCTTTCGGGGACAAACTAATGAAAAACTGTTTTTT; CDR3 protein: CASGGTFRGQTNEKLFF
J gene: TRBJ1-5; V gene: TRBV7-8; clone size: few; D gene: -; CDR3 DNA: TGTGCCAGCAGCTTAGTCCCCCGCAGCAATCAGCCCCAGCATTTT; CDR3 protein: CASSLVPRSNQPQHF
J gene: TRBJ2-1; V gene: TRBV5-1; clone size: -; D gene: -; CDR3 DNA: TGCGCCAGCAGCTTGCGGGTTGGCGGAAACAATGAGCAGTTCTTC; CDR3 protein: CASSLRVGGNNEQFF
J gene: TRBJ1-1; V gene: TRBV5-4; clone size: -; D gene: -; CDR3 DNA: TGTGCCAGCAGGGTAGGGGGGGCGCGGGACACTGAAGCTTTCTTT; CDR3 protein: CASRVGGARDTEAFF
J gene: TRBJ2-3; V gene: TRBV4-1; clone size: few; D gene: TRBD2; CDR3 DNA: TGCGCCAGCAGCAGCGGGAGGGCCTCCACAGATACGCAGTATTTT; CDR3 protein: CASSSGRASTDTQYF
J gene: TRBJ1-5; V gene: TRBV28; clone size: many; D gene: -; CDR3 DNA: TGTGCCAGCAGTTTAAGGGCGGCCGGCCCCGGCAATCAGCCCCAGCATTTT; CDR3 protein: CASSLRAAGPGNQPQHF
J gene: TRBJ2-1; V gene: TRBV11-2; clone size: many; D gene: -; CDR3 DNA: TGTGCCAGCAGCTTATCCGGCCAAGAGCCCGGTGAGCAGTTCTTC; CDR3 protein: CASSLSGQEPGEQFF
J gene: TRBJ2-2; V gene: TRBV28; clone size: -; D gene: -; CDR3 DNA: TGTGCCAGCAGGTCACCTTTGGGGTACACCGGGGAGCTGTTTTTT; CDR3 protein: CASRSPLGYTGELFF
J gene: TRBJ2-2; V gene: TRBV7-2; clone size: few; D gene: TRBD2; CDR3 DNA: TGTGCCAGCAGCCCAGTTACTAGCGCCTTGAACACCGGGGAGCTGTTTTTT; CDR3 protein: CASSPVTSALNTGELFF
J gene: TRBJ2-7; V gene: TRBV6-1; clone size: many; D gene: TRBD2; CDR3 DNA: TGTGCCAGCACCCTACGGGAGGGATCCTACGAGCAGTACTTC; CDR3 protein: CASTLREGSYEQYF
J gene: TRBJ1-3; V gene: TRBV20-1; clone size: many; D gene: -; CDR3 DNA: TGCAGTGCTAGAGGCGTCCTGAGCCCCTCTGGAAACACCATATATTTT; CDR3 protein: CSARGVLSPSGNTIYF
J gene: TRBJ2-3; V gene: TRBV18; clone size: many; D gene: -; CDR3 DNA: TGTGCCAGCTCACCCAACACAGATACGCAGTATTTT; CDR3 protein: CASSPNTDTQYF
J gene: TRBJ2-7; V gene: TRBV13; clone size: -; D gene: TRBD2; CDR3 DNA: TGTGCCAGCAGCTCCCCGGGACTAGCAGCCCCGGGGACTTCCTACGAGCAGTACTTC; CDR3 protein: CASSSPGLAAPGTSYEQYF
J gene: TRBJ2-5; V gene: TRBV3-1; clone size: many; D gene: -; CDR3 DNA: TGTGCCAGCAGCCTTCCACTCCAGACCCAGTACTTC; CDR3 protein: CASSLPLQTQYF
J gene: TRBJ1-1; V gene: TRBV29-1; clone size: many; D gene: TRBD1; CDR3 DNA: TGCAGCGTCCATGGACAGGGGACTGAAGCTTTCTTT; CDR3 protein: CSVHGQGTEAFF
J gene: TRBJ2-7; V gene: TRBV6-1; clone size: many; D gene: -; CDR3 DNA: TGTGCCAGCAGTAAAAGCGGACAGCAGACCTACGAGCAGTACTTC; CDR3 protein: CASSKSGQQTYEQYF
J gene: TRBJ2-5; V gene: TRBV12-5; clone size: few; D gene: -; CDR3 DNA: TGTGCTAGTGGTTCGCGAAAAGAGACCCAGTACTTC; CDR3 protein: CASGSRKETQYF
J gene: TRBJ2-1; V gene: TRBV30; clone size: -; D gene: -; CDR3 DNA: TGTGCCTGGAGTGTATATGGGGAGCTGTTTGGTGAGCAGTTCTTC; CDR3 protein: CAWSVYGELFGEQFF
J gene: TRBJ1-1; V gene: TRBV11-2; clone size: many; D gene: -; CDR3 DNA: TGTGCCAGCAGCTTGAGGGGCTATGAAGCTTTCTTT; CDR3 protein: CASSLRGYEAFF